The count of the clone carrying this T cell receptor (beta chain) is one. This specimen includes other DNA sequences encoding the same CDR3. The data originate from a study of shared clonotypes between healthy human individuals. Generated by immunoSEQ multiplex PCR, the TCRdb table keeps only in-frame clones and is missing some. Among 1,400,000 or so clones listed, 98% were seen once. The V and J ends lost 1 base and 5 bases respectively, with 3 bases between them. Germline V gene lookup returns CDR1 KGHSH and CDR2 LQKENI. The CDR3 sequence is 11 residues long. The chain combines TRBV18 with TRBJ2-7; the D is unclear. The sample was naive CD4+ T cells sorted from blood. Subset denoted: CD45RA+ positively selected. The clonotype was recovered from a man aged 25 to 40 in good health. This CDR3 reads CASSPRDEQYF. CDR3 coding DNA: TGTGCCAGCTCACCACGGGACGAGCAGTACTTC.